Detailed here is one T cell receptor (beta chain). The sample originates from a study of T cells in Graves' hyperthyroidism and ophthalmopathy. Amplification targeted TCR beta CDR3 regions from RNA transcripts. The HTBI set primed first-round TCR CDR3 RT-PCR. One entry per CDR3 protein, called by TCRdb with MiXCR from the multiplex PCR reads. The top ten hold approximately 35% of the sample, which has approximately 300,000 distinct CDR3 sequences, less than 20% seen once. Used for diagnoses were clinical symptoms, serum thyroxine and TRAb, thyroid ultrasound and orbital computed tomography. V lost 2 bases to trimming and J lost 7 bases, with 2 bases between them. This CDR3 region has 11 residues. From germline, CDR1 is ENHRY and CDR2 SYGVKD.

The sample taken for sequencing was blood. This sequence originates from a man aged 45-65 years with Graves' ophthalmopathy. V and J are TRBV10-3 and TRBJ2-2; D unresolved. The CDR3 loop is CAISEGGELFF. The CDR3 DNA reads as TGTGCCATCAGTGAGGGCGGGGAGCTGTTTTTT.